Below, 17 T cell receptor beta chains from the same sample are listed, as sequenced in a study of blood T cell repertoires in COVID-19. Clones were sequenced by immunoSEQ multiplex PCR, and TCRdb holds only the in-frame ones, with some missing. The table includes tens of thousands of clones, about 88% detected once. The sample consisted of peripheral blood. These receptors were taken from a human donor with active COVID-19. The donor label of this sample is uncertain.

The chain combines TRBV12-3 or TRBV12-4 with TRBJ2-3, with unresolved D. The CDR3 loop spans 11 amino acids. Trimming pared 8 bases from V and 7 bases from J, leaving 10 bases between. CDR3 residues: CASAVAYTQYF. The CDR3 bases are TGTGCCAGCGCAGTGGCATATACGCAGTATTTT.

The chain has TRBV6-2 or TRBV6-3 and TRBJ2-7, with TRBD1 as a possible D gene (5 bases). Trimming pared 5 bases from V and 0 bases from J, leaving 8 bases between. CDR3 size: 13 residues. CDR1 and CDR2 from the germline V gene are MNHEY and SVGEGT. The CDR3 coding sequence is TGTGCCAGCAGTCAGGGCCACTCCTACGAGCAGTACTTC. This sequence encodes CASSQGHSYEQYF.

V is TRBV7-9 and J is TRBJ2-7; D is possibly TRBD1 (6 bases). The CDR3 has 14 amino acids. The germline gives CDR1 SEHNR, CDR2 FQNEAQ (reference sequence). V was clipped by 5 bases and J by 1 base, with 12 bases between them. CDR3 sequence: CASSKTTGSYEQYF. In nucleotides, the CDR3 is TGTGCCAGCAGCAAGACGACAGGTTCCTACGAGCAGTACTTC. The full variable domain, rest sourced from reference TRBV7-9 and TRBJ2-7, is DTGVSQNPRHKITKRGQNVTFRCDPISEHNRLYWYRQTLGQGPEFLTYFQNEAQLEKSRLLSDRFSAERPKGSFSTLEIQRTEQGDSAMYLCASSKTTGSYEQYFGPGTRLTVT.

The V gene is TRBV18, the J gene TRBJ1-2; maybe TRBD1 (6 bases). Germline loops: CDR1 KGHSH, CDR2 LQKENI. CDR3 length: 15 amino acids. V lost 4 bases and J 2 bases, leaving 14 bases between the germline ends. CDR3 loop: CASSRSTQGNYGYTF. CDR3 nucleotides: TGTGCCAGCTCACGATCGACACAGGGAAACTATGGCTACACCTTC.

This CDR3 is CASSYDRSSLATEAFF. The CDR3 nucleotides are TGTGCCAGCAGTTACGATCGCAGTTCGCTCGCCACTGAAGCTTTCTTT. The rearrangement joins TRBV6-5 to TRBJ1-1; no clear D gene. Trimming took 2 bases from V and 4 from J, leaving 17 bases between them. CDR3 length equals 16 residues. The germline V gene has CDR1 MNHEY and CDR2 SVGAGI.

This clone was seen a handful of times. The rearrangement uses TRBV4-1 and TRBJ1-6; 8 nucleotides agree with TRBD1. Trimming cost V 0 bases and J 4 bases; bases outside gene matches: 8. The germline V gene has CDR1 MGHRA and CDR2 YSYEKL. This CDR3 is 18 amino acids long. Here the CDR3 reads CASSQDRAGDRYNSPLHF. In nucleotides, the CDR3 is TGCGCCAGCAGCCAAGATCGTGCCGGGGACAGGTATAATTCACCCCTCCACTTT.

In this sample, this clone turned up a few times. The V and J genes are TRBV11-3 and TRBJ2-7; 9 bases are shared with TRBD2. J lost 5 bases, V lost 5 bases, and 4 bases had no gene match. Germline lookup yields CDR1 SGHNT and CDR2 YENEEA. The CDR3 covers 13 residues. CDR3 sequence: CASSRGGANEQYF. The CDR3 DNA sequence: TGTGCCAGCAGCCGCGGGGGGGCCAACGAGCAGTACTTC.

The chain is built from TRBV7-3 and TRBJ2-2; 12 nucleotides line up with TRBD2. CDR1 is SGHTA and CDR2 is FQGTGA in the germline V gene. V lost 1 base and J lost 1; bases outside the gene matches: 7. This CDR3 comprises 19 residues. CDR3 DNA: TGTGCCAGCAGCTTAATAGGTGGACTAGCGGGGAAGAACACCGGGGAGCTGTTTTTT. Its protein product is CASSLIGGLAGKNTGELFF.

The genes are TRBV15 and TRBJ2-3; 9 nucleotides match TRBD2. Germline V gene data show CDR1 as LNHNV and CDR2 as YYDKDF (reference sequence). The ends lost 3 bases at V and 2 bases at J; junction bases unmatched: 9. This CDR3 region has 17 residues. The CDR3 DNA follows: TGTGCCACCAGCAGGGGGAGTCTAGCGGGGATCACAGATACGCAGTATTTT. This gives the protein CATSRGSLAGITDTQYF.

The chain uses TRBV4-3 and TRBJ2-3; the match to TRBD2 covers 7 bases. V was pared by 0 bases and J by 12 bases, with 3 bases of the junction left unmatched. Germline V CDR1 and CDR2: LGHNA, YSLEER. This CDR3 contains 12 residues. CDR3 sequence reads: CASSQDLGLQYF. The CDR3 DNA reads TGCGCCAGCAGCCAAGATCTGGGACTACAGTATTTT.

This rearrangement joins TRBV5-1 to TRBJ2-7, with 7 bases identical to TRBD1. Germline assignment: CDR1 SGHRS and CDR2 YFSETQ. J gave up 0 bases and V 4 bases, and 7 bases lay outside the gene matches. The CDR3 contains 15 residues. The CDR3 sequence is CASSRGGTDSYEQYF. The CDR3 DNA follows: TGCGCCAGCAGCCGGGGTGGGACAGACTCCTACGAGCAGTACTTC.

The genes are TRBV7-9 and TRBJ2-2, with D perhaps matching TRBD2 (6 bases). Germline V CDR1 and CDR2: SEHNR, FQNEAQ (reference sequence). This CDR3 has 16 amino acids. The V gene lost 1 base and the J gene lost 0 bases, with 9 bases spanning the gap. The CDR3 DNA reads as TGTGCCAGCAGCTTAGATATAGCGGCGAACACCGGGGAGCTGTTTTTT. Residues: CASSLDIAANTGELFF.

This chain uses TRBV5-6 with TRBJ1-3; maybe TRBD1 (5 bases). Trimming removed 4 bases from V and 4 bases from J, with 15 bases in between. Germline V gene data show CDR1 as SGHDT and CDR2 as YYEEEE. The CDR3 sequence is 15 residues long. This CDR3 is CASSTLGTGGNTIYF. The DNA of the CDR3 is TGTGCCAGCAGCACTCTCGGTACAGGAGGAAACACCATATATTTT.

The chain links TRBV9 to TRBJ2-4; 14 nucleotides line up with TRBD2. The length of the CDR3 is 19 residues. V was pared by 4 bases and J by 0 bases, with 9 bases of the junction left unmatched. Germline CDR1 reads SGDLS; CDR2 reads YYNGEE. The CDR3 is CASSPPTSGGVRAKNIQYF. CDR3 nucleotides: TGTGCCAGCAGCCCCCCGACTAGCGGGGGGGTTCGAGCCAAAAACATTCAGTACTTC.

The V gene is TRBV28, the J gene TRBJ1-2; a weak D match, TRBD1 (5 bases). Trimming cost V 3 bases and J 3 bases, with 8 bases left between them. Germline V gives CDR1 MDHEN, CDR2 SYDVKM. The CDR3 extends over 13 amino acids. The CDR3 sequence is CASSLQGYYGYTF. CDR3 DNA sequence: TGTGCCAGCAGTTTGCAGGGTTACTATGGCTACACCTTC.

The CDR3 coding sequence is TGTGCCACGATATACAGGGATTCGAAGACCCAGTACTTC. Protein sequence: CATIYRDSKTQYF. The gene calls are TRBV7-5 and TRBJ2-5; TRBD1, the table's D call, was not compared with the DNA. TRBV7-5 corresponds to a pseudogene. The CDR3 totals 13 residues.

The chain uses TRBV2 and TRBJ2-3; no definite D call. The CDR3 sequence is 13 residues long. Germline values: CDR1 SNHLY, CDR2 FYNNEI. The V and J ends lost 6 bases and 3 bases respectively, with 10 bases between them. In nucleotides, the CDR3 is TGTGCCAGCAGCCCCTACCCGACAGATACGCAGTATTTT. Translated, it gives CASSPYPTDTQYF.